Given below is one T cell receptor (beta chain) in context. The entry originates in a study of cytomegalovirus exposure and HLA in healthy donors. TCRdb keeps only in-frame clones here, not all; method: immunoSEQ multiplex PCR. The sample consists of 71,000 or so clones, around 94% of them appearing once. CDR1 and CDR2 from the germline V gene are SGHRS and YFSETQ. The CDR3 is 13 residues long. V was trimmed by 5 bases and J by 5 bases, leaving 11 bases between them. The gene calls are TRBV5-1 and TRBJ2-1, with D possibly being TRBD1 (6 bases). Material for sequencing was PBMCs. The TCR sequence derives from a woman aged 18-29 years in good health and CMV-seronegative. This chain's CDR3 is CASRVDRNNEQFF. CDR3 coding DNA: TGCGCCAGCAGGGTGGACAGAAACAATGAGCAGTTCTTC. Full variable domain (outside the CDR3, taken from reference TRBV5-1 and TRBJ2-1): KAGVTQTPRYLIKTRGQQVTLSCSPISGHRSVSWYQQTPGQGLQFLFEYFSETQRNKGNFPGRFSGRQFSNSRSEMNVSTLELGDSALYLCASRVDRNNEQFFGPGTRLTVL.